This T cell receptor (beta chain) was retrieved from a study of blood T cells in healthy people across ages. Using a J-beta primer mix together with a sample-barcoded 5' primer, a second PCR was run for roughly 6 to 11 cycles. TCRdb fed the 5' RACE reads into MiXCR, producing one record per CDR3 protein. The sample records 650,000 to 1,000,000 distinct CDR3 sequences, more than 35% being singletons. This clonotype was observed a handful of times. No antigen is known for it. Each sample provided at least 5 micrograms of extracted total RNA. Study results and caveats: Using unsorted PBMCs precluded a conclusive naive versus antigen-experienced comparison.

The receptor was isolated from a man older than 75 in good health. Material for sequencing was blood.

The CDR3 sequence: CSEAPPPYNEQYF. CDR3 in DNA: TGCAGTGAGGCGCCCCCACCTTACAATGAGCAGTACTTC. This sequence joins TRBV20-1 and TRBJ2-1; D gene ambiguous. The DNA end is a closer match to TRBJ2-7, so the J assignment may be wrong. Germline CDR1 is DFQATT and CDR2 is SNEGSKA (reference sequence). This CDR3 has 13 amino acids.